The next 12 T cell receptor beta chains were all read from a single sample in a study of blood T cell repertoires in COVID-19. Libraries were prepared by immunoSEQ multiplex PCR; TCRdb keeps only in-frame clonotypes and omits some of them. The data hold some 120,000 clones, with approximately 74% observed a single time. Sequenced: peripheral blood. These receptors all come from a man older than 75 with COVID-19, enrolled during active disease.

The chain employs TRBV7-3 and TRBJ2-3, with 10 nucleotides matching TRBD2. CDR1 and CDR2 (germline): SGHTA, FQGTGA. The CDR3 is made up of 17 amino acids. Trimming removed 1 base from V and 4 bases from J; junction bases left unmatched: 8. The CDR3 region has the DNA TGTGCCAGCAGCTTAAGAGGTGGTCTAGCGGGGGCAGATACGCAGTATTTT. As protein: CASSLRGGLAGADTQYF.

The chain recombines TRBV5-1 with TRBJ2-1; D uncertain. Trimming took 0 bases from V and 1 from J, leaving 5 bases between them. CDR1 SGHRS and CDR2 YFSETQ come from the germline V gene. This CDR3 has 14 amino acids. The CDR3 protein is CASSLEASYNEQFF. The CDR3 DNA sequence: TGCGCCAGCAGCTTGGAAGCGTCCTACAATGAGCAGTTCTTC. Combining the CDR3 with reference TRBV5-1 and TRBJ2-1 gives the whole variable domain KAGVTQTPRYLIKTRGQQVTLSCSPISGHRSVSWYQQTPGQGLQFLFEYFSETQRNKGNFPGRFSGRQFSNSRSEMNVSTLELGDSALYLCASSLEASYNEQFFGPGTRLTVL.

The chain joins TRBV28 to TRBJ2-7, with D uncertain. The CDR3 consists of 15 residues. V lost 3 bases and J lost 5, with 17 bases in between. CDR1 is MDHEN and CDR2 is SYDVKM in the germline V gene. The CDR3 coding sequence is TGTGCCAGCAGTTTGACTGCCCCTAAAGTGGACGAGCAGTACTTC. Translated: CASSLTAPKVDEQYF.

The chain couples TRBV7-3 to TRBJ2-1; TRBD2 agrees at 13 bases. V lost 5 bases, J lost 5 bases, and 12 bases stayed unmatched. The CDR3 is 18 residues long. Germline V CDR1 and CDR2: SGHTA, FQGTGA. DNA for the CDR3: TGTGCCAGCAGCCCGGGACTAGCGGGAATCTTTAGGGACAATGAGCAGTTCTTC. Translated, it gives CASSPGLAGIFRDNEQFF. Full variable domain (outside the CDR3, taken from reference TRBV7-3 and TRBJ2-1): GAGVSQTPSNKVTEKGKYVELRCDPISGHTALYWYRQSLGQGPEFLIYFQGTGAADDSGLPNDRFFAVRPEGSVSTLKIQRTERGDSAVYLCASSPGLAGIFRDNEQFFGPGTRLTVL.

This clone was found a few times. V and J are TRBV27 and TRBJ2-3; 7 bases line up with TRBD2. The CDR3 spans 17 residues. V lost 5 bases and J lost 0; bases outside the gene matches: 11. Germline-derived CDR1 and CDR2 are MNHEY and SMNVEV (reference sequence). CDR3 nucleotide sequence: TGTGCCAGCAGTCCCCTTCGGGGGGAGGAGAGCACAGATACGCAGTATTTT. Translating it yields CASSPLRGEESTDTQYF.

The table lists this clone with a few counts. The V gene is TRBV7-9, the J gene TRBJ1-1, with a weak D call TRBD1 (5 bases). Germline assignment: CDR1 SEHNR and CDR2 FQNEAQ (reference sequence). The CDR3 length is 13 residues. V shed 3 bases and J shed 5 bases, with 10 bases lying between them. The CDR3 sequence is CASSFGGRTEAFF. The CDR3 region has the DNA TGTGCCAGCAGCTTCGGGGGGAGAACTGAAGCTTTCTTT. Complete variable domain (other parts from reference TRBV7-9 and TRBJ1-1): DTGVSQNPRHKITKRGQNVTFRCDPISEHNRLYWYRQTLGQGPEFLTYFQNEAQLEKSRLLSDRFSAERPKGSFSTLEIQRTEQGDSAMYLCASSFGGRTEAFFGQGTRLTVV.

The genes are TRBV19 and TRBJ2-4, with D maybe TRBD1 (6 bases). The V and J ends lost 5 bases and 1 base respectively, with 18 bases between them. Germline-derived CDR1 and CDR2 are LNHDA and SQIVND (reference sequence). The CDR3 is 17 residues long. The CDR3 region is CASSSGRGGQAKNIQYF. Here the CDR3 DNA reads TGTGCCAGTAGTTCCGGGCGTGGGGGCCAGGCCAAAAACATTCAGTACTTC.

CDR3 region: CASSLEYRAYEQYF. DNA of the CDR3: TGTGCCAGCAGCTTAGAGTACAGGGCCTACGAGCAGTACTTC. J is TRBJ2-7 and V is TRBV7-9, with D possibly TRBD1 on 6 matching bases. Germline assignment: CDR1 SEHNR and CDR2 FQNEAQ (reference sequence). CDR3 size: 14 residues. The germline V and J ends were trimmed by 1 base and 2 bases, with 9 bases remaining between them. The variable domain in full, completed from reference TRBV7-9 and TRBJ2-7, reads DTGVSQNPRHKITKRGQNVTFRCDPISEHNRLYWYRQTLGQGPEFLTYFQNEAQLEKSRLLSDRFSAERPKGSFSTLEIQRTEQGDSAMYLCASSLEYRAYEQYFGPGTRLTVT.

The V gene is TRBV6-5, the J gene TRBJ1-2, with a possible D match to TRBD1 (5 bases). CDR3 length: 13 residues. The germline V gene encodes CDR1 MNHEY and CDR2 SVGAGI. V gave up 6 bases and J gave up 2 bases, with 10 bases separating them. The DNA for the CDR3 is TGTGCCAGCAGCCGCGACAGCAACTATGGCTACACCTTC. Protein sequence: CASSRDSNYGYTF.

The chain carries TRBV2 and TRBJ1-5, with 8 bases identical to TRBD1. The V gene end was trimmed by 4 bases and the J gene end by 2 bases; junction bases not matched to a gene: 4. In germline, CDR1 is SNHLY, CDR2 FYNNEI. The CDR3 loop spans 15 amino acids. The CDR3, as DNA: TGTGCCAGCAGTGTGCAGGGGGCCGGCAATCAGCCCCAGCATTTT. It encodes CASSVQGAGNQPQHF. Filled out from reference TRBV2 and TRBJ1-5, the complete variable domain reads EPEVTQTPSHQVTQMGQEVILRCVPISNHLYFYWYRQILGQKVEFLVSFYNNEISEKSEIFDDQFSVERPDGSNFTLKIRSTKLEDSAMYFCASSVQGAGNQPQHFGDGTRLSIL.

The chain is built from TRBV7-2 and TRBJ2-1, with D possibly TRBD1 on 6 matching bases. The germline V gene encodes CDR1 SGHTA and CDR2 FQGNSA. CDR3 length equals 18 residues. V lost 0 bases, J lost 2 bases, and 17 bases lay in between. Here the CDR3 DNA reads TGTGCCAGCAGCTTAGCCCCCCGACAGGCTTTAGCCTACAATGAGCAGTTCTTC. Translating gives CASSLAPRQALAYNEQFF.

The chain employs TRBV2 and TRBJ1-4; 10 positions agree with TRBD1. CDR3 length: 15 residues. Germline assignment: CDR1 SNHLY and CDR2 FYNNEI. Trimming took 6 bases from V and 3 from J; bases not matched to a gene: 4. The CDR3 protein is CASSRDRGANEKLFF. CDR3 nucleotide sequence: TGTGCCAGCAGCAGGGACAGGGGAGCTAATGAAAAACTGTTTTTT.